This T cell receptor (beta chain) comes out of a study of technical replicates of blood from a handful of donors. CDR1 and CDR2 from the germline V gene are SGHRS and YFSETQ. Trimming removed 0 bases from V and 4 bases from J; junction bases left unmatched: 0. The CDR3 runs 15 residues. The table came from immunoSEQ multiplex PCR; TCRdb's copy has only in-frame clones and leaves some out. Of over 85,000 clones listed, 95% to 96% were seen once; the top ten hold approximately 0.33%. Sequenced: T cells isolated from PBMCs. The V gene is TRBV5-1, the J gene TRBJ2-7, with 14 bases that match TRBD2. This receptor was identified in a human donor in good health. CDR3 protein: CASSLGLAGGYEQYF. CDR3 sequence (DNA): TGCGCCAGCAGCTTGGGACTAGCGGGGGGGTACGAGCAGTACTTC.